The 29 T cell receptor beta chains below were found in one sample sequenced in a study of metastatic and nonmetastatic thyroid tumors. Using MiXCR, TCRdb reanalyzed the PCR reads. This table has about 45,000 clones, 3.5% to 5% appearing once. Patients were all untreated before their thyroid surgery. Sequences were obtained from blood. The source of these receptors is a female donor with papillary thyroid cancer or a benign thyroid nodule (not recorded which). Some clones in this sample may be carry-over from other donors' samples.

There are many counts of this clone. The chain carries TRBV27 and TRBJ2-1, with 9 positions matching TRBD1. The CDR3 runs to 16 residues. Trimming cost V 2 bases and J 5 bases; bases outside gene matches: 7. Germline lookup yields CDR1 MNHEY and CDR2 SMNVEV (reference sequence). DNA of the CDR3: TGTGCCAGCAGTTTAAGACAGGGGGTTTCCCACAATGAGCAGTTCTTC. This translates into CASSLRQGVSHNEQFF.

This clone was observed at least ten times. The V gene is TRBV2, the J gene TRBJ1-2; TRBD1 is a possible D gene (6 bases). V was shortened by 5 bases and J by 7 bases, with 11 bases between the two germline ends. The CDR3 is made up of 12 amino acids. The germline CDR1 and CDR2 sequences are SNHLY and FYNNEI. The CDR3 sequence: CASSTGGPGYTF. Written as DNA, the CDR3 is TGTGCCAGCAGTACCGGGGGCCCTGGCTACACCTTC.

This clone has at least ten counts. The V call is TRBV5-1, the J call TRBJ2-6; D not resolved. Trimming removed 0 bases at V and 0 bases at J, with 16 bases between. Per the germline V gene, CDR1 is SGHRS and CDR2 is YFSETQ. This CDR3 has 19 amino acids. The DNA of the CDR3 is TGCGCCAGCAGCTTGGTAGGGCAGAAGGCGCTCTCTGGGGCCAACGTCCTGACTTTC. Translation: CASSLVGQKALSGANVLTF.

This clone was observed many times. This sequence joins TRBV20-1 and TRBJ2-1; 11 bases line up with TRBD2. J lost 2 bases, V lost 2 bases, and 5 bases had no gene match. Germline V gene lookup returns CDR1 DFQATT and CDR2 SNEGSKA (reference sequence). This CDR3 spans 16 amino acids. CDR3 protein: CSARSPSGRTYNEQFF. The DNA of the CDR3 is TGCAGTGCTAGATCCCCTAGCGGGAGGACCTACAATGAGCAGTTCTTC.

This clone was detected many times. The chain has TRBV20-1 and TRBJ2-1; D possibly corresponds to TRBD2 (6 bases). CDR1 is DFQATT, CDR2 SNEGSKA, per germline (reference sequence). The CDR3 is made up of 14 amino acids. With 6 bases removed from V and 0 bases from J, the gap between germline ends came to 12 bases. The CDR3 DNA follows: TGCAGTGCCAGAAGGGACTCCTCCTACAATGAGCAGTTCTTC. Its protein is CSARRDSSYNEQFF.

With respect to this clone: One junction end disagrees with the germline gene, perhaps due to a read error. The chain links TRBV11-3 to TRBJ2-7; D tentatively reads TRBD1 or TRBD2 (5 bases each). CDR3 length: 15 residues. From germline, CDR1 is SGHNT and CDR2 YENEEA. DNA for the CDR3: TGTGCCTGCAGCTTATACGCAGGGCTAGCTTACGAGCAGTACTTC. It specifies CACSLYAGLAYEQYF.

This chain connects TRBV18 to TRBJ2-3; D possibly corresponds to TRBD2 (5 bases). Germline V CDR1 and CDR2: KGHSH, LQKENI. Trimming took off 3 bases at V and 2 bases at J, with 18 bases between the two ends. This CDR3 spans 17 amino acids. The CDR3 nucleotides read TGTGCCAGCTCACCGATGAGCGGATCCCTCTCCACAGATACGCAGTATTTT. Protein sequence: CASSPMSGSLSTDTQYF.

The rearrangement uses TRBV5-4 and TRBJ2-5, with 7 positions matching TRBD2. The CDR3 runs 15 residues. Germline CDR1 and CDR2: SGHNT and YYREEE (reference sequence). The V gene end was trimmed by 2 bases and the J gene end by 1 base; junction bases not matched to a gene: 5. The CDR3 DNA follows: TGTGCCAGCAGCTTTGCGGGAGCGGCCCAAGAGACCCAGTACTTC. This gives the protein CASSFAGAAQETQYF.

This chain links TRBV3-1 with TRBJ2-1; D not resolved. This CDR3 spans 13 amino acids. Per germline, CDR1 LGHDT and CDR2 YNNKEL (reference sequence). Trimming shortened V by 0 bases and J by 5 bases, and 5 bases separated the two germline ends. The CDR3 DNA sequence: TGTGCCAGCAGCCAAGAATCGCACAATGAGCAGTTCTTC. Amino acids: CASSQESHNEQFF.

At least ten counts were recorded for this clone. V and J are TRBV18 and TRBJ2-7, with D unclear. Deletions cut 0 bases from V and 2 bases from J, with 11 bases between. Germline CDR1 reads KGHSH; CDR2 reads LQKENI. This CDR3 comprises 15 residues. CDR3 DNA sequence: TGTGCCAGCTCACCACCTAGGAGAGTGCCCTACGAGCAGTACTTC. Translating it yields CASSPPRRVPYEQYF.

This clone appeared many times. The V gene is TRBV10-3, the J gene TRBJ2-1; 7 nucleotides align to TRBD2. Germline loops: CDR1 ENHRY, CDR2 SYGVKD. This CDR3 contains 14 residues. The junction had 3 bases not matched to a gene; V was cut back by 2 bases and J by 5 bases. The CDR3 coding sequence is TGTGCCATCAGTGAGCAGGCGGGAGACAATGAGCAGTTCTTC. Translated: CAISEQAGDNEQFF.

At least ten counts were recorded for this clone. Other DNA sequences in the same sample also yield this CDR3. J is TRBJ2-1 and V is TRBV30; D remains ambiguous. CDR1 is GTSNPN, CDR2 SVGIG, per germline (reference sequence). The ends were cut back, 0 bases at V and 7 bases at J, with 4 bases in the middle. The CDR3 loop spans 11 amino acids. CDR3 bases: TGTGCCTGGAGTGTAAGTAATGAGCAGTTCTTC. This codes for CAWSVSNEQFF.

This clone has at least ten counts. The rearrangement uses TRBV3-1 and TRBJ2-7; 7 bases are shared with TRBD1. The ends lost 5 bases at V and 5 bases at J; junction bases unmatched: 9. This CDR3 is 14 amino acids long. Germline loops: CDR1 LGHDT, CDR2 YNNKEL (reference sequence). The CDR3: CASSAGWTGDEQYF. DNA for the CDR3: TGTGCCAGCAGCGCCGGTTGGACAGGTGACGAGCAGTACTTC.

Ten or more counts support this clone. The chain recombines TRBV24-1 with TRBJ1-5; no reliable D call. This CDR3 has 13 amino acids. V gave up 6 bases and J gave up 5 bases, with 10 bases separating them. Looked up from germline, CDR1 is KGHDR and CDR2 is SFDVKD. The DNA for the CDR3 is TGTGCCACCAGTCAAGGATATGATCAGCCCCAGCATTTT. It is translated as CATSQGYDQPQHF.

This clone was detected ten times or more. The rearrangement uses TRBV11-2 and TRBJ2-7, with unresolved D. CDR3 length equals 12 residues. With 1 base removed from V and 6 bases from J, the gap between germline ends came to 7 bases. Germline CDR1 SGHAT, CDR2 FQNNGV. The CDR3 DNA reads TGTGCCAGCAGCTTAGCCCCTAGCGAGCAGTACTTC. Translating gives CASSLAPSEQYF. Supplemented by reference TRBV11-2 and TRBJ2-7, the full variable domain reads EAGVAQSPRYKIIEKRQSVAFWCNPISGHATLYWYQQILGQGPKLLIQFQNNGVVDDSQLPKDRFSAERLKGVDSTLKIQPAKLEDSAVYLCASSLAPSEQYFGPGTRLTVT.

To note about this clone: Since a much larger clone is just one base distant, this may be a read error. Additional DNA sequences in this sample encode the identical CDR3. J is TRBJ2-5 and V is TRBV20-1, with D perhaps TRBD2 (5 bases). Per the germline V gene, CDR1 is DFQATT and CDR2 is SNEGSKA (reference sequence). This CDR3 has 10 amino acids. The CDR3 DNA follows: TGCAGTGCCAGAGGGGAGACCCAGTACTTC. It translates to CSARGETQYF.

This clone has at least ten counts. The chain has TRBV7-2 and TRBJ2-3; D is uncertain. The CDR3 loop spans 13 amino acids. V dropped 6 bases and J dropped 3 bases, with 10 bases sitting between them. CDR1 is SGHTA and CDR2 is FQGNSA in the germline V gene. CDR3: CASRTQPTDTQYF. CDR3 DNA sequence: TGTGCCAGCAGAACCCAGCCGACAGATACGCAGTATTTT.

This clone appeared many times. The chain links TRBV19 to TRBJ1-1; possible D gene TRBD1, 5 bases. This CDR3 has 15 residues. CDR1 is LNHDA, CDR2 SQIVND, per germline (reference sequence). The ends were cut back, 9 bases at V and 2 bases at J, with 19 bases in the middle. The DNA of the CDR3 is TGTGCCAGCTGCCTGTCCGGGACCCTCAACACTGAAGCTTTCTTT. This gives the protein CASCLSGTLNTEAFF.

This clone has more than one count but fewer than ten. The chain uses TRBV5-1 and TRBJ2-2, with D perhaps TRBD1 or TRBD2 (5 bases each). Germline CDR1 and CDR2: SGHRS and YFSETQ. The CDR3 contains 15 residues. V shed 4 bases and J shed 8 bases, with 18 bases lying between them. CDR3 nucleotides: TGCGCCAGCAGCCGGCAGCCGGGACCGGAAGGGGAGCTGTTTTTT. Its translation is CASSRQPGPEGELFF.

This clone was seen at least ten times. This sample includes further DNA sequences coding for the same CDR3. The chain recombines TRBV27 with TRBJ2-6; 10 bases are shared with TRBD1. Germline trimming cut 4 bases from V and 0 bases from J; bases unmatched to any gene: 6. The CDR3 contains 18 residues. Germline V gene data show CDR1 as MNHEY and CDR2 as SMNVEV (reference sequence). CDR3 nucleotides: TGTGCCAGCAGTTCCCGGACAGGGGGTAACTCTGGGGCCAACGTCCTGACTTTC. Translating gives CASSSRTGGNSGANVLTF.

In its sample, this clone was seen many times. Being one base from a much bigger clone, this may be a read error. The V and J genes are TRBV6-4 and TRBJ1-6, with D maybe TRBD1 (5 bases). The CDR3 has 11 amino acids. CDR1 and CDR2 from the germline V gene are MRHNA and SNTAGT. In nucleotides, the CDR3 is TGTGCCGGCAGGGCCGACTCACCCCTCCACTTT. Its translation: CAGRADSPLHF.

The V and J genes are TRBV6-1 and TRBJ1-2, with a possible D match to TRBD1 (5 bases). The V end lost 5 bases, the J end lost 3 bases, and 10 bases lay between the germline ends. This CDR3 is built from 13 residues. The germline CDR1 and CDR2 sequences are MNHNS and SASEGT. As DNA, the CDR3 is TGTGCCAGCAGTTATGGGGGGGACTATGGCTACACCTTC. Translation gives CASSYGGDYGYTF.

There are many counts of this clone. The V call is TRBV5-1, the J call TRBJ2-1; the match to TRBD1 covers 8 bases. The CDR3 is made up of 14 amino acids. Germline lookup yields CDR1 SGHRS and CDR2 YFSETQ. V lost 4 bases, J lost 3 bases, and 3 bases stayed unmatched. CDR3 region: CASSTGQGYNEQFF. In nucleotides, the CDR3 is TGCGCCAGCAGCACCGGACAGGGCTACAATGAGCAGTTCTTC.

This clone occurred many times. The V call is TRBV7-9, the J call TRBJ2-7; possibly TRBD1 for D (5 bases). V lost 4 bases and J lost 0, with 10 bases in between. The CDR3 is 14 amino acids. Germline CDR1 is SEHNR and CDR2 is FQNEAQ (reference sequence). The CDR3 region is CASSSTGFSYEQYF. For the CDR3, the DNA is TGTGCCAGCAGCTCCACAGGATTCTCCTACGAGCAGTACTTC.

V is TRBV6-5 and J is TRBJ1-2; a possible D gene is TRBD1 (5 bases). Germline CDR1 and CDR2: MNHEY and SVGAGI. The CDR3 has 14 residues. Trimming took off 2 bases at V and 1 base at J, with 8 bases between the two ends. CDR3 region: CASSYAGLNYGYTF. CDR3 in DNA: TGTGCCAGCAGTTACGCAGGGCTTAACTATGGCTACACCTTC.

V is TRBV7-9 and J is TRBJ2-2; no reliable D call. Germline assignment: CDR1 SEHNR and CDR2 FQNEAQ (reference sequence). CDR3 length: 14 residues. V lost 6 bases and J 3 bases, leaving 11 bases between the germline ends. CDR3 in DNA: TGTGCCAGCAGTTCCCTGTTCCACACCGGGGAGCTGTTTTTT. It encodes CASSSLFHTGELFF.

This clone was recorded a few times. The J gene is TRBJ2-1, the V gene TRBV27; 11 nucleotides agree with TRBD2. Germline V CDR1 and CDR2: MNHEY, SMNVEV (reference sequence). The CDR3 loop spans 15 amino acids. V shed 5 bases, J shed 4 bases, and the junction held 4 bases outside the gene matches. CDR3 nucleotide sequence: TGTGCCAGCAGTAGACTAGCGGGGCATTACAATGAGCAGTTCTTC. Residues: CASSRLAGHYNEQFF.

This clone was counted ten times or more. The rearrangement uses TRBV4-1 and TRBJ1-6, with D unclear. CDR1 and CDR2 from the germline V gene are MGHRA and YSYEKL. The CDR3 consists of 17 residues. V gave up 2 bases and J gave up 0 bases, with 11 bases separating them. The CDR3 loop reads CASSQSVRGSYNSPLHF. The CDR3 DNA sequence: TGCGCCAGCAGCCAAAGCGTCCGGGGCTCCTATAATTCACCCCTCCACTTT.

A few counts support this clone. The gene calls are TRBV5-1 and TRBJ1-3; 8 bases align to TRBD1. Germline V gene lookup returns CDR1 SGHRS and CDR2 YFSETQ. V lost 4 bases and J lost 0; bases outside the gene matches: 3. The CDR3 is 15 amino acids. The CDR3 is CASSPDRVSGNTIYF. CDR3 nucleotide sequence: TGCGCCAGCAGCCCGGACAGGGTCTCTGGAAACACCATATATTTT.